This section outlines one TCR beta chain sequence together with its context. The target antigen is unknown. This sample stems from a study of cytomegalovirus exposure and HLA in healthy donors. Study-wide points: Some public TCRs appeared in many individuals, while most sequences were rare. With high specificity and sensitivity, the classifier reportedly diagnosed cytomegalovirus status. In vitro experiments confirmed that three CMV-associated chains were specific for CMV antigens.

Measured with immunoSEQ multiplex PCR; TCRdb has only the in-frame clones, and not every one. The top ten clones hold 1% to 1.5% of a sample with around 200,000 clones, around 80% of them seen once. The specimen sequenced was PBMCs. The sequence was collected from a woman in her twenties or thirties in good health and CMV-seronegative.

The DNA of the CDR3 is TGTGCCAGCAGCTCTAGCGGGAGGGCCTACGAGCAGTACTTC. It translates to CASSSSGRAYEQYF. The J gene is TRBJ2-7, the V gene TRBV7-9; 12 nucleotides align to TRBD2. The CDR3 runs 14 residues. With V trimmed by 4 bases and J by 2 bases, 0 bases remained unmatched. The germline V gene has CDR1 SEHNR and CDR2 FQNEAQ (reference sequence).